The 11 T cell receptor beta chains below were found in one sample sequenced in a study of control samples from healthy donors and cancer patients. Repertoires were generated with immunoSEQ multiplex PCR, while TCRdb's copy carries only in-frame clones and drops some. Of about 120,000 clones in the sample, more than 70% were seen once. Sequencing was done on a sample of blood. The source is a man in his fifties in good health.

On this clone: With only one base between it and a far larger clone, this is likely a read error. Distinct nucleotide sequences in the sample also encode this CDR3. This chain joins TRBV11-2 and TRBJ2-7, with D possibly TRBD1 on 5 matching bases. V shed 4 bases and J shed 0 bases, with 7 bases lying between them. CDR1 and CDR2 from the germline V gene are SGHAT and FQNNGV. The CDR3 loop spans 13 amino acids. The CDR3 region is CASSWGSSYEQYF. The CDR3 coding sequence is TGTGCCAGCAGCTGGGGCAGCTCCTACGAGCAGTACTTC.

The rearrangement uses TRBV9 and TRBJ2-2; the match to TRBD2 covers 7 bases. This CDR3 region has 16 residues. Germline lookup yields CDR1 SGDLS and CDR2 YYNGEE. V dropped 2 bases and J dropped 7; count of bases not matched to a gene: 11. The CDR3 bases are TGTGCCAGCAGCGTTGACCCCCGGGGGGAGGGCGGGGAGCTGTTTTTT. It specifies CASSVDPRGEGGELFF.

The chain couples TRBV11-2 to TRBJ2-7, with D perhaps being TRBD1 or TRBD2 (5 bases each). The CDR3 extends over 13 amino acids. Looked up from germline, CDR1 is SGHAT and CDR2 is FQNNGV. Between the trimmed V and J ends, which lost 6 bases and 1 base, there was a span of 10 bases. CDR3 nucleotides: TGTGCCAGCAGACCTTGGGGGTCCTACGAGCAGTACTTC. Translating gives CASRPWGSYEQYF.

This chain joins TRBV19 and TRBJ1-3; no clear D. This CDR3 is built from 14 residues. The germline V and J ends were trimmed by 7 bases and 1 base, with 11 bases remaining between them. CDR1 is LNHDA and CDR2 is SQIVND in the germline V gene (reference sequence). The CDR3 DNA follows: TGTGCCAGTACCCTGGGGAGTTCTGGAAACACCATATATTTT. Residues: CASTLGSSGNTIYF.

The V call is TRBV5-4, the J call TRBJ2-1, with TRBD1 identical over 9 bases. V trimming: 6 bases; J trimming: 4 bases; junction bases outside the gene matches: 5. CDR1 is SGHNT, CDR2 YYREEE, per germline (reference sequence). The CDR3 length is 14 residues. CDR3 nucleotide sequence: TGTGCCAGCACCCTCGGGACAGGGTACAATGAGCAGTTCTTC. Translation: CASTLGTGYNEQFF.

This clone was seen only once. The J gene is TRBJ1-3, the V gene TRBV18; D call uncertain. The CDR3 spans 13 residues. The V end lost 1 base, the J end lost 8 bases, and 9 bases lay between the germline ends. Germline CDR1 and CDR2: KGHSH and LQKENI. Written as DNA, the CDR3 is TGTGCCAGCTCACCACGATCAGGAGACACCATATATTTT. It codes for CASSPRSGDTIYF.

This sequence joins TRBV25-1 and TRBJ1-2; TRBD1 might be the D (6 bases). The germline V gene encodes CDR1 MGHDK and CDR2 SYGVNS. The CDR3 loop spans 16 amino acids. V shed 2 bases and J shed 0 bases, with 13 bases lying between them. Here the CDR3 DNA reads TGTGCCAGCAGTGAACCCGGGACAACCTCTAACTATGGCTACACCTTC. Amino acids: CASSEPGTTSNYGYTF.

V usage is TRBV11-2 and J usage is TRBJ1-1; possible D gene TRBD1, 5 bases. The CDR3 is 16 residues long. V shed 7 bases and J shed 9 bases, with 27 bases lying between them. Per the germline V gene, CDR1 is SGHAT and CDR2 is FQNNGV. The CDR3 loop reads CASTLFQGVVGSQAFF. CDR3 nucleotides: TGTGCCAGCACCCTATTTCAGGGAGTGGTAGGGTCCCAAGCTTTCTTT.

The CDR3 DNA is TGTGCCAGCAGTGTTGACAGGGGTGGAACTGAAGCTTTCTTT. Translating it yields CASSVDRGGTEAFF. The chain carries TRBV2 and TRBJ1-1, with 8 positions matching TRBD1. The V segment lost 4 bases and the J segment 5 bases; nucleotides outside the gene matches: 6. The length of the CDR3 is 14 residues. Germline V CDR1 and CDR2: SNHLY, FYNNEI.

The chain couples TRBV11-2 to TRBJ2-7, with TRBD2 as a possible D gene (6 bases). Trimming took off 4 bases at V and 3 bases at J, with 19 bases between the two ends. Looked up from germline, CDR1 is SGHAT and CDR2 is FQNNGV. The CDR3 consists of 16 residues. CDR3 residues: CASSSQVASERYEQYF. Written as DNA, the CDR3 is TGTGCCAGCAGCTCCCAGGTGGCTAGCGAGCGCTACGAGCAGTACTTC.

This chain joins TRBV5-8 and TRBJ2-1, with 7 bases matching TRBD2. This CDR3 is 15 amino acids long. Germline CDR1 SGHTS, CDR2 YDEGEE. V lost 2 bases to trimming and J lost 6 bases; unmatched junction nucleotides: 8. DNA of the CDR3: TGTGCCAGCAGCTTAAGAGGCGGGGGTGGCAATGAGCAGTTCTTC. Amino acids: CASSLRGGGGNEQFF.